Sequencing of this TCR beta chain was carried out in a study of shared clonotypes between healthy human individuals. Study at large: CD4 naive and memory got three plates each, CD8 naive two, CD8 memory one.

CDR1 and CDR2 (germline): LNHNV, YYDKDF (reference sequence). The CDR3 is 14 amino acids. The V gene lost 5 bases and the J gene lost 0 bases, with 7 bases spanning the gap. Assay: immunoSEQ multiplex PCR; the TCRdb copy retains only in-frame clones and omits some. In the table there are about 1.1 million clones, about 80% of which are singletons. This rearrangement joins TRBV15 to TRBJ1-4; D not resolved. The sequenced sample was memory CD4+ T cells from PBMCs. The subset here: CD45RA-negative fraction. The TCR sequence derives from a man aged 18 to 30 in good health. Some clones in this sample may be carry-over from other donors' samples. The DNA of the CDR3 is TGTGCCACCAGCTACAGTGCAACTAATGAAAAACTGTTTTTT. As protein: CATSYSATNEKLFF. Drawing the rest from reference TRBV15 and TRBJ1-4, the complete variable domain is DAMVIQNPRYQVTQFGKPVTLSCSQTLNHNVMYWYQQKSSQAPKLLFHYYDKDFNNEADTPDNFQSRRPNTSFCFLDIRSPGLGDTAMYLCATSYSATNEKLFFGSGTQLSVL.